Each of the 2 T cell receptor beta chains below was sequenced from the same sample in a study of OX40 agonist ivuxolimab in advanced cancers. The method was immunoSEQ multiplex PCR; TCRdb's version includes in-frame clones alone and lacks a portion of them. The sample has 75,000 or so clones, 84% seen once. The input for sequencing was CD4+ or CD8+ T cells sorted from blood, taken in a trial of the OX40 agonist ivuxolimab. These receptors all stem from an adult with an advanced solid tumor such as melanoma, head and neck, liver or kidney cancer.

This sequence joins TRBV7-9 and TRBJ2-1; D gene unclear. Germline values: CDR1 SEHNR, CDR2 FQNEAQ (reference sequence). V was shortened by 1 base and J by 8 bases, with 15 bases between the two germline ends. The CDR3 is 15 amino acids. The CDR3 reads CASSLGSGLRDEQFF. DNA for the CDR3: TGTGCCAGCAGCTTAGGATCGGGTCTACGCGATGAGCAGTTCTTC.

The genes are TRBV4-3 and TRBJ1-1, with D possibly matching TRBD1 (5 bases). Trimming cost V 0 bases and J 3 bases, with 11 bases left between them. The CDR3 loop spans 15 amino acids. Per the germline V gene, CDR1 is LGHNA and CDR2 is YSLEER. In DNA, the CDR3 is TGCGCCAGCAGCCAAGACGCAGCAGGGCACACTGAAGCTTTCTTT. Translating gives CASSQDAAGHTEAFF.